A single sample gave rise to the 30 T cell receptor beta chains below, sequenced in a study of regulatory T cells in long-lasting Graves disease. With iRepertoire HTBI primers and Arm-PCR of CDR3 regions, TCR beta libraries were built. TCRdb ran MiXCR on the multiplex PCR reads and lists one entry per CDR3 protein. Altogether about 400,000 distinct CDR3 sequences are present, 20% to 25% being singletons, with the ten largest covering roughly 20%. Specified time point: persistent/refractory GD, antithyroid drugs over 5 years with positive TRAb. Scientists built the TCR library using RNA that was extracted from PBMCs. The source material was peripheral blood mononuclear cells (PBMCs), sampled when the disease was refractory, from a patient treated with antithyroid drugs. Source of these receptors: a female donor with Graves disease.

There are a few counts of this clonotype. The rearrangement uses TRBV6-2 or TRBV6-3 and TRBJ2-5, with no clear D. The CDR3 runs 12 residues. Trimming pared 2 bases from V and 3 bases from J, leaving 4 bases between. CDR1 is MNHEY and CDR2 is SVGEGT in the germline V gene. The CDR3 reads CASSYTKETQYF. Written as DNA, the CDR3 is TGTGCCAGCAGTTACACTAAAGAGACCCAGTACTTC.

This chain connects TRBV10-3 to TRBJ1-1; TRBD1 aligns across 8 bases. The CDR3 extends over 11 amino acids. Germline values: CDR1 ENHRY, CDR2 SYGVKD. V lost 10 bases and J lost 8; bases outside the gene matches: 6. The CDR3 DNA sequence: TGTGCCACCTCGGACAGGGAGGAAGCTTTCTTT. Translating it yields CATSDREEAFF.

This clonotype has only a few counts. This chain links TRBV15 with TRBJ1-4; no clear D. The CDR3 contains 14 residues. Trimming removed 0 bases from V and 0 bases from J, with 2 bases in between. Germline V gene data show CDR1 as LNHNV and CDR2 as YYDKDF (reference sequence). The CDR3 DNA follows: TGTGCCACCAGCAGAGATACAACTAATGAAAAACTGTTTTTT. It yields the protein CATSRDTTNEKLFF.

The table lists this clonotype with a few counts. This chain connects TRBV12-3 or TRBV12-4 to TRBJ1-4, with no clear D. There are 16 residues in the CDR3. Trimming shortened V by 3 bases and J by 2 bases, and 13 bases separated the two germline ends. The CDR3 sequence: CASSFVTANTNEKLFF. CDR3 DNA sequence: TGTGCCAGCAGTTTTGTTACAGCCAATACTAATGAAAAACTGTTTTTT.

The chain recombines TRBV6-1 with TRBJ2-7, with D unclear. Looked up from germline, CDR1 is MNHNS and CDR2 is SASEGT. With 7 bases removed from V and 3 bases from J, the gap between germline ends came to 19 bases. The CDR3 has 15 amino acids. CDR3 DNA sequence: TGTGCCAGCACCGAGAGCGTAATAGAGAACTACGAGCAGTACTTC. It is translated as CASTESVIENYEQYF.

This clonotype has a handful of counts. This rearrangement joins TRBV6-1 to TRBJ2-7; 7 positions agree with TRBD1. Germline CDR1 MNHNS, CDR2 SASEGT. Unmatched junction bases numbered 11, after V lost 7 bases and J lost 2 bases. The CDR3 has 15 amino acids. CDR3 in DNA: TGTGCCAGCAATCCAACAGGGGTTCTCACCTACGAGCAGTACTTC. As protein: CASNPTGVLTYEQYF.

This chain uses TRBV18 with TRBJ2-2; 7 bases map to TRBD1. Germline V gene data show CDR1 as KGHSH and CDR2 as LQKENI. The V and J ends lost 5 bases and 1 base, in that order; junction bases with no gene match: 7. This CDR3 contains 16 residues. CDR3 DNA sequence: TGTGCCAGCTCATCTGGGGACAGCGTGAACACCGGGGAGCTGTTTTTT. As protein: CASSSGDSVNTGELFF.

This clonotype appeared a few times. This sequence joins TRBV2 and TRBJ2-1, with 8 bases matching TRBD2. The V gene's germline CDR1 is SNHLY and CDR2 FYNNEI. V was clipped by 0 bases and J by 4 bases; unmatched bases: 11. This CDR3 comprises 18 residues. Here the CDR3 reads CASSEAGGGLGAYNEQFF. The DNA for the CDR3 is TGTGCCAGCAGTGAAGCTGGTGGGGGACTAGGCGCTTACAATGAGCAGTTCTTC.

In this sample, this clonotype turned up a few times. The rearrangement links TRBV19 to TRBJ2-2, with D unclear. CDR1 LNHDA and CDR2 SQIVND come from the germline V gene (reference sequence). Trimming cost V 7 bases and J 2 bases, with 5 bases left between them. The length of the CDR3 is 12 residues. DNA for the CDR3: TGTGCCAGTACCACCAACACCGGGGAGCTGTTTTTT. Translation gives CASTTNTGELFF.

The V gene is TRBV19, the J gene TRBJ2-5; D gene uncertain. This CDR3 comprises 19 residues. Germline CDR1 and CDR2: LNHDA and SQIVND (reference sequence). V was cut by 5 bases and J by 0 bases, with 25 bases left in between. The CDR3 DNA reads TGTGCCAGTAGTTCTTTTTTGGTTTCAGCCGACGAAGACCAAGAGACCCAGTACTTC. This gives the protein CASSSFLVSADEDQETQYF. Complete variable domain (other parts from reference TRBV19 and TRBJ2-5): DGGITQSPKYLFRKEGQNVTLSCEQNLNHDAMYWYRQDPGQGLRLIYYSQIVNDFQKGDIAEGYSVSREKKESFPLTVTSAQKNPTAFYLCASSSFLVSADEDQETQYFGPGTRLLVL.

Comments on this clonotype: This may stem from a read error, because a much larger clone lies one nucleotide away. The rearrangement links TRBV20-1 to TRBJ2-7; TRBD1 matches 9 bases. CDR1 and CDR2 (germline): DFQATT, SNEGSKA (reference sequence). The CDR3 contains 14 residues. CDR3 DNA: TGCAGTGCGCCATCTGACAGGGGGGCCTACGAGCAGTGCTTC. The encoded protein is CSAPSDRGAYEQCF.

This chain connects TRBV5-1 to TRBJ1-4, with 7 bases lining up with TRBD1. Germline assignment: CDR1 SGHRS and CDR2 YFSETQ. J was trimmed by 0 bases and V by 2 bases; bases with no gene match: 4. The CDR3 extends over 16 amino acids. The CDR3 is CASSLQGQATNEKLFF. In nucleotides, the CDR3 is TGCGCCAGCAGCTTACAGGGGCAAGCAACTAATGAAAAACTGTTTTTT.

In its sample, this clonotype was seen many times. The chain combines TRBV7-2 with TRBJ2-4; 8 nucleotides align to TRBD2. The CDR3 is 18 residues long. Trimming cost V 1 base and J 3 bases; bases outside gene matches: 11. CDR1 and CDR2 (germline): SGHTA, FQGNSA. The CDR3 here is CASSLVSPAGVVKNIQYF. CDR3 bases: TGTGCCAGCAGCTTAGTTTCTCCAGCGGGAGTTGTCAAAAACATTCAGTACTTC. The variable domain in full, completed from reference TRBV7-2 and TRBJ2-4, reads GAGVSQSPSNKVTEKGKDVELRCDPISGHTALYWYRQSLGQGLEFLIYFQGNSAPDKSGLPSDRFSAERTGGSVSTLTIQRTQQEDSAVYLCASSLVSPAGVVKNIQYFGAGTRLSVL.

This clonotype was counted only a few times. The CDR3: CATSRRGRVSYTGELFF. In nucleotides, the CDR3 is TGTGCCACCAGTCGACGCGGGAGGGTATCATACACCGGGGAGCTGTTTTTT. J is TRBJ2-2 and V is TRBV24-1, with TRBD2 identical over 9 bases. CDR1 and CDR2 (germline): KGHDR, SFDVKD. J gave up 3 bases and V 6 bases, and 10 bases lay outside the gene matches. The CDR3 sequence is 17 residues long.

As regards this clonotype: This may come from a read error, since a much larger clone is one base off. This sequence joins TRBV28 and TRBJ2-7; possible D gene TRBD1, 6 bases. The CDR3 covers 12 residues. The germline V gene encodes CDR1 MDHEN and CDR2 SYDVKM. CDR3 sequence reads: CARSLWGRGQYF. The CDR3 bases are TGTGCCCGCAGTTTATGGGGGCGAGGGCAGTACTTC.

Many counts were recorded for this clonotype. The chain uses TRBV2 and TRBJ2-7; the match to TRBD1 covers 7 bases. The V gene end was trimmed by 6 bases and the J gene end by 6 bases; junction bases not matched to a gene: 2. Germline assignment: CDR1 SNHLY and CDR2 FYNNEI. There are 11 residues in the CDR3. Here the CDR3 reads CASRRQGEQYF. As DNA, the CDR3 is TGTGCCAGCAGGAGACAGGGCGAGCAGTACTTC.

This clonotype came up a few times. The rearrangement links TRBV14 to TRBJ1-2, with 7 bases fitting TRBD1. The CDR3 consists of 14 residues. Germline CDR1 and CDR2: SGHDN and FVKESK. The V gene end was trimmed by 1 base and the J gene end by 7 bases; junction bases not matched to a gene: 6. The CDR3 DNA sequence: TGTGCCAGCAGCCAAGCAACGACAGGGTTTGGCTACACCTTC. Translation gives CASSQATTGFGYTF. Full variable domain (remainder filled in from reference TRBV14 and TRBJ1-2): EAGVTQFPSHSVIEKGQTVTLRCDPISGHDNLYWYRRVMGKEIKFLLHFVKESKQDESGMPNNRFLAERTGGTYSTLKVQPAELEDSGVYFCASSQATTGFGYTFGSGTRLTVV.

This clonotype was found a few times. The chain is built from TRBV6-2 or TRBV6-3 and TRBJ2-7, with TRBD1 matching over 9 bases. The V segment lost 8 bases and the J segment 3 bases; nucleotides outside the gene matches: 5. This CDR3 spans 13 amino acids. Germline CDR1 MNHEY, CDR2 SVGEGT. CDR3: CASGTGQGYEQYF. DNA for the CDR3: TGTGCCAGCGGAACGGGACAGGGCTACGAGCAGTACTTC.

This clonotype was seen many times. CDR3 region: CASRGVGDTGELFF. CDR3 sequence (DNA): TGTGCCAGCAGGGGAGTGGGCGACACCGGGGAGCTGTTTTTT. The chain employs TRBV12-3 or TRBV12-4 and TRBJ2-2; perhaps TRBD2 as D (5 bases). The CDR3 has 14 residues. V shed 6 bases and J shed 3 bases, with 11 bases lying between them.

The genes are TRBV27 and TRBJ1-4; 7 nucleotides align to TRBD1. After removal of 7 bases from V and 0 bases from J, the junction contained 11 bases not matched to a gene. CDR3 length: 17 residues. CDR1 and CDR2 from the germline V gene are MNHEY and SMNVEV (reference sequence). CDR3 protein: CASKRQGASATNEKLFF. DNA for the CDR3: TGTGCCAGCAAACGACAGGGTGCCTCTGCAACTAATGAAAAACTGTTTTTT.

Here the CDR3 reads CASNDRLGEQYF. CDR3 nucleotides: TGTGCCAGTAACGACAGGTTGGGGGAGCAGTACTTC. The chain carries TRBV19 and TRBJ2-7, with D possibly TRBD1 on 6 matching bases. The CDR3 spans 12 residues. CDR1 and CDR2 (germline): LNHDA, SQIVND (reference sequence). V lost 7 bases to trimming and J lost 7 bases, with 14 bases between them.

Details on this clonotype: This likely stems from a read error, as it lies one base from a far larger clone. The chain employs TRBV6-2 or TRBV6-3 and TRBJ2-7; D not resolved. Looked up from germline, CDR1 is MNHEY and CDR2 is SVGEGT. The CDR3 sequence is 10 residues long. The CDR3 sequence is CAGSDYEQYF. The CDR3 DNA sequence: TGTGCCGGCAGTGACTACGAGCAGTACTTC.

The J gene is TRBJ1-1, the V gene TRBV18; no reliable D call. CDR3 size: 15 residues. Trimming took off 4 bases at V and 7 bases at J, with 19 bases between the two ends. The germline CDR1 and CDR2 sequences are KGHSH and LQKENI. CDR3 DNA: TGTGCCAGCTCACTTCCGGGCGTTCTGCTAGGTGAAGCTTTCTTT. Its translation: CASSLPGVLLGEAFF. Full variable domain (remainder filled in from reference TRBV18 and TRBJ1-1): NAGVMQNPRHLVRRRGQEARLRCSPMKGHSHVYWYRQLPEEGLKFMVYLQKENIIDESGMPKERFSAEFPKEGPSILRIQQVVRGDSAAYFCASSLPGVLLGEAFFGQGTRLTVV.

The chain uses TRBV30 and TRBJ2-3; TRBD1 matches 7 bases. Losses at the gene ends were 3 bases for V and 0 bases for J; bases not matched to a gene: 6. The CDR3 extends over 15 amino acids. Germline V lookup: CDR1 GTSNPN, CDR2 SVGIG (reference sequence). As DNA, the CDR3 is TGTGCCTGGAGCTCTACAGGGGCTAGCACAGATACGCAGTATTTT. Translated: CAWSSTGASTDTQYF.

In this sample, this clonotype turned up once. V usage is TRBV5-1 and J usage is TRBJ2-5; D ambiguous. The CDR3 spans 15 residues. V was cut by 3 bases and J by 0 bases, with 12 bases left in between. Per germline, CDR1 SGHRS and CDR2 YFSETQ. DNA for the CDR3: TGCGCCAGCAGCTCGACCCCTGAGGACCAAGAGACCCAGTACTTC. Translated, it gives CASSSTPEDQETQYF.

This sequence joins TRBV30 and TRBJ1-1; 8 positions match TRBD1. The germline gives CDR1 GTSNPN, CDR2 SVGIG (reference sequence). After removal of 3 bases from V and 7 bases from J, the junction contained 13 bases not matched to a gene. The CDR3 is 15 residues long. The CDR3 DNA is TGTGCCTGGAGGACAACCGACAGGGGAGGGGGTGAAGCTTTCTTT. It is translated as CAWRTTDRGGGEAFF.

This clonotype was recorded many times. J is TRBJ1-2 and V is TRBV12-3 or TRBV12-4; 12 bases line up with TRBD1. The CDR3 loop spans 18 amino acids. J gave up 7 bases and V 5 bases, and 17 bases lay outside the gene matches. Here the CDR3 reads CASSPEVGGQGARGGYTF. The CDR3 DNA reads TGTGCCAGCAGTCCAGAAGTTGGGGGACAGGGGGCGCGTGGTGGCTACACCTTC.

This sequence joins TRBV29-1 and TRBJ2-1, with 10 bases that match TRBD2. The CDR3 spans 14 residues. V was clipped by 2 bases and J by 8 bases; unmatched bases: 6. CDR1 SQVTM and CDR2 ANQGSEA come from the germline V gene. The CDR3 protein is CSVETSGITDEQFF. For the CDR3, the DNA is TGCAGCGTTGAAACTAGCGGGATTACTGATGAGCAGTTCTTC.

The CDR3: CASSEQGKGGTEAFF. CDR3 sequence (DNA): TGTGCCAGCAGTGAACAGGGGAAAGGGGGCACTGAAGCTTTCTTT. The chain recombines TRBV25-1 with TRBJ1-1, with D tentatively TRBD1 (6 bases). The ends were cut back, 2 bases at V and 4 bases at J, with 14 bases in the middle. This CDR3 comprises 15 residues. Germline lookup yields CDR1 MGHDK and CDR2 SYGVNS.

V is TRBV11-2 and J is TRBJ2-3; D gene unclear. Germline CDR1 is SGHAT and CDR2 is FQNNGV. CDR3 length: 15 amino acids. Trimming pared 5 bases from V and 1 base from J, leaving 13 bases between. CDR3 coding DNA: TGTGCCAGCAGCCCTGGGTTAATCGGCACAGATACGCAGTATTTT. Its protein product is CASSPGLIGTDTQYF.